The T cell receptor (beta chain) described here comes from a study of blood T cells in healthy people across ages. CDR3 length equals 15 residues. The germline V gene has CDR1 SGDLS and CDR2 YYNGEE. This clonotype occurred a few times. A sample-barcoded 5' primer and a J-beta primer mix were used in a second PCR of about 7 to 12 cycles. Via MiXCR, TCRdb re-called the 5' RACE reads, giving one row per CDR3 protein. The sample carries some 1,000,000 distinct CDR3 sequences, approximately 25% recorded once. These data were also reused for a study on T cells of mothers and their children.

The genes are TRBV9 and TRBJ2-5; D tentatively reads TRBD1 or TRBD2 (5 bases each). The J call may be wrong; the DNA end is better matched by TRBJ2-7. The sample consisted of blood. The receptor's source is a girl aged 2-15 years in good health. In DNA form, the CDR3 reads TGTGCCAGCAGCGTAGCCCCAGGGAGTGAGTACGAGCAGTACTTC. This translates into CASSVAPGSEYEQYF.